The 22 T cell receptor beta chains reported below all come from one sample, sequenced in a study of shared clonotypes between healthy human individuals. Generated by immunoSEQ multiplex PCR, the TCRdb table keeps only in-frame clones and is missing some. The sample records some 1,600,000 clones, around 98% being singletons. The specimen sequenced was naive CD4+ T cells sorted from blood. The subset was: CD45RA+ positively selected. These receptors originate from a man aged 25-45 years in good health.

The chain joins TRBV6-1 to TRBJ1-3, with TRBD1 identical over 9 bases. The ends lost 6 bases at V and 9 bases at J; junction bases unmatched: 9. CDR1 and CDR2 from the germline V gene are MNHNS and SASEGT. The CDR3 runs 14 residues. The CDR3 coding sequence is TGTGCCAGCAGCGAACCGGGACAGGGAGGCACCATATATTTT. Residues: CASSEPGQGGTIYF.

The CDR3 nucleotides read TGTGCCAGCAGTTTAGCGGGAGGAAGGAAGACCCAGTACTTC. Translating it yields CASSLAGGRKTQYF. The gene calls are TRBV28 and TRBJ2-5; 8 nucleotides match TRBD2. Trimming cost V 2 bases and J 6 bases; bases outside gene matches: 5. The germline V gene has CDR1 MDHEN and CDR2 SYDVKM. The CDR3 consists of 14 residues.

As DNA, the CDR3 is TGCAGTGCTAGAAGGAACGAGCAGTACTTC. Its translation is CSARRNEQYF. The chain joins TRBV20-1 to TRBJ2-7, with no clear D. The CDR3 is 10 amino acids. CDR1 DFQATT and CDR2 SNEGSKA come from the germline V gene (reference sequence). The V end was cut by 2 bases, the J end by 5 bases, with 4 bases between.

V and J are TRBV28 and TRBJ1-4, with 8 bases fitting TRBD1. The CDR3 is 14 amino acids. In germline, CDR1 is MDHEN, CDR2 SYDVKM. V dropped 3 bases and J dropped 8; count of bases not matched to a gene: 5. DNA for the CDR3: TGTGCCAGCAGTTTTCAACAGGGGGGGGAAAAACTGTTTTTT. As protein: CASSFQQGGEKLFF.

This sequence joins TRBV4-3 and TRBJ2-1; a possible D gene is TRBD2 (5 bases). The germline V gene has CDR1 LGHNA and CDR2 YSLEER. This CDR3 spans 15 amino acids. The V and J ends lost 1 base and 9 bases respectively, with 16 bases between them. CDR3 amino acids: CASSQVVLAAVEQFF. The CDR3 nucleotides read TGCGCCAGCAGCCAAGTAGTGCTAGCTGCTGTTGAGCAGTTCTTC.

This chain joins TRBV11-2 and TRBJ1-2; 8 bases fit TRBD1. The CDR3 contains 15 residues. Germline trimming cut 5 bases from V and 3 bases from J; bases unmatched to any gene: 8. CDR1 SGHAT and CDR2 FQNNGV come from the germline V gene. DNA for the CDR3: TGTGCCAGCAGCCGAACCGGGACAGGATACTATGGCTACACCTTC. It codes for CASSRTGTGYYGYTF.

The V gene is TRBV29-1, the J gene TRBJ2-1, with TRBD2 matching over 9 bases. The CDR3 runs 14 residues. V was pared by 3 bases and J by 5 bases, with 5 bases of the junction left unmatched. Germline loops: CDR1 SQVTM, CDR2 ANQGSEA. In DNA, the CDR3 is TGCAGCGTTGATAGCGGGAGTATCAACAATGAGCAGTTCTTC. Amino acids: CSVDSGSINNEQFF.

V is TRBV7-9 and J is TRBJ1-2, with D unresolved. The germline V gene has CDR1 SEHNR and CDR2 FQNEAQ (reference sequence). Deletions cut 0 bases from V and 6 bases from J, with 14 bases between. This CDR3 has 15 amino acids. CDR3 residues: CASSLADGVSNGYTF. The DNA for the CDR3 is TGTGCCAGCAGCTTAGCAGACGGGGTATCGAATGGCTACACCTTC.

This rearrangement joins TRBV6-5 to TRBJ1-2, with TRBD1 identical over 8 bases. This CDR3 is built from 14 residues. The V segment lost 2 bases and the J segment 7 bases; nucleotides outside the gene matches: 6. CDR1 and CDR2 (germline): MNHEY, SVGAGI. This chain's CDR3 is CASSYRDRTTGYTF. CDR3 in DNA: TGTGCCAGCAGTTACCGGGACAGGACCACTGGCTACACCTTC.

This CDR3 is CASSPLDDTQYF. Written as DNA, the CDR3 is TGTGCCAGCAGCCCTCTAGATGATACGCAGTATTTT. The V gene is TRBV7-2, the J gene TRBJ2-3; D gene unclear. The CDR3 extends over 12 amino acids. Germline CDR1 and CDR2: SGHTA and FQGNSA. The V end was cut by 5 bases, the J end by 6 bases, with 9 bases between.

This chain's CDR3 is CASSPLERGEAFF. Here the CDR3 DNA reads TGTGCCAGCTCACCGCTCGAGAGGGGTGAAGCTTTCTTT. The rearrangement links TRBV18 to TRBJ1-1, with a weak D call TRBD1 (5 bases). This CDR3 region has 13 residues. V lost 3 bases to trimming and J lost 7 bases, with 12 bases between them. Germline V gives CDR1 KGHSH, CDR2 LQKENI.

The chain combines TRBV7-3 with TRBJ2-1; the match to TRBD2 covers 11 bases. Germline CDR1 SGHTA, CDR2 FQGTGA. The CDR3 consists of 17 residues. With V trimmed by 2 bases and J by 10 bases, 13 bases remained unmatched. The CDR3 coding sequence is TGTGCCAGCAGCTTATTAGCCGGGACTAGCGGCCCTGGGGAGCAGTTCTTC. Translation gives CASSLLAGTSGPGEQFF.

The chain carries TRBV19 and TRBJ2-2; D possibly corresponds to TRBD2 (6 bases). The length of the CDR3 is 16 residues. The V and J ends lost 3 bases and 0 bases respectively, with 11 bases between them. Germline CDR1 reads LNHDA; CDR2 reads SQIVND (reference sequence). This chain's CDR3 is CASSMKWGANTGELFF. The DNA of the CDR3 is TGTGCCAGTAGTATGAAGTGGGGGGCGAACACCGGGGAGCTGTTTTTT.

V is TRBV19 and J is TRBJ2-2; 8 bases are a match to TRBD1. Trimming at V came to 4 bases and at J to 1 base, leaving 14 bases not matched to a gene. Germline V gene data show CDR1 as LNHDA and CDR2 as SQIVND (reference sequence). This CDR3 contains 19 residues. The CDR3, as DNA: TGTGCCAGTAGTACCCCCCTTGGCAGGGGGCTTTGGAACACCGGGGAGCTGTTTTTT. Residues: CASSTPLGRGLWNTGELFF.

The chain carries TRBV9 and TRBJ1-1; possible D gene TRBD1, 5 bases. Trimming cost V 4 bases and J 5 bases, with 18 bases left between them. The germline CDR1 and CDR2 sequences are SGDLS and YYNGEE. The CDR3 is 15 amino acids. The CDR3: CASSPHGGGVTEAFF. The CDR3 coding sequence is TGTGCCAGCAGCCCCCACGGTGGGGGGGTGACTGAAGCTTTCTTT.

The chain combines TRBV5-1 with TRBJ2-2, with D perhaps being TRBD1 or TRBD2 (5 bases each). This CDR3 is built from 15 residues. V dropped 4 bases and J dropped 0 bases, with 10 bases sitting between them. Germline V gene sequence: CDR1 SGHRS, CDR2 YFSETQ. The CDR3 loop is CASSLTGPNTGELFF. The CDR3 nucleotides read TGCGCCAGCAGCCTGACGGGACCGAACACCGGGGAGCTGTTTTTT. Complete variable domain (other parts from reference TRBV5-1 and TRBJ2-2): KAGVTQTPRYLIKTRGQQVTLSCSPISGHRSVSWYQQTPGQGLQFLFEYFSETQRNKGNFPGRFSGRQFSNSRSEMNVSTLELGDSALYLCASSLTGPNTGELFFGEGSRLTVL.

This chain joins TRBV18 and TRBJ1-4; a possible D gene is TRBD1 (5 bases). Trimming pared 5 bases from V and 3 bases from J, leaving 13 bases between. CDR3 length: 15 residues. Germline CDR1 reads KGHSH; CDR2 reads LQKENI. The CDR3 region has the DNA TGTGCCAGCTCAACCGACAGTTTACCTAATGAAAAACTGTTTTTT. Protein product: CASSTDSLPNEKLFF.

DNA of the CDR3: TGTGCCAGCAGCCCAAGAACCGGGACTAACTATGGCTACACCTTC. Amino acids: CASSPRTGTNYGYTF. The J gene is TRBJ1-2, the V gene TRBV13; D not resolved. CDR1 is PRHDT, CDR2 FYEKMQ, per germline (reference sequence). Deletions cut 5 bases from V and 0 bases from J, with 13 bases between. The CDR3 contains 15 residues.

On this clone itself: No DNA is shown, since the ends of the CDR3 on it are uncertain; the CDR3 is the one TCRdb lists. The chain couples TRBV28 to TRBJ1-1; the table's D call, TRBD1, has no DNA check behind it. The germline V gene encodes CDR1 MDHEN and CDR2 SYDVKM. The CDR3 is 15 amino acids in total, end residues counted. The CDR3 is CASSILGKPNTEAFF.

The chain is built from TRBV18 and TRBJ1-4, with D unresolved. Germline CDR1 is KGHSH and CDR2 is LQKENI. The CDR3 sequence is 15 residues long. Deletions cut 2 bases from V and 8 bases from J, with 15 bases between. CDR3 loop: CASSPNSGGSEKLFF. CDR3 in DNA: TGTGCCAGCTCACCAAATTCAGGCGGGAGCGAAAAACTGTTTTTT.

The chain carries TRBV11-2 and TRBJ2-2; 11 nucleotides align to TRBD2. Germline V gene lookup returns CDR1 SGHAT and CDR2 FQNNGV. V gave up 4 bases and J gave up 0 bases; unmatched junction bases: 7. The CDR3 covers 18 residues. The CDR3 loop reads CASSSLAGDKTNTGELFF. DNA for the CDR3: TGTGCCAGCAGCTCACTAGCGGGAGACAAGACGAACACCGGGGAGCTGTTTTTT.

This chain links TRBV4-1 with TRBJ2-7, with 9 bases fitting TRBD2. Germline V gives CDR1 MGHRA, CDR2 YSYEKL. This CDR3 has 17 residues. With 3 bases clipped from V and 3 bases from J, the junction kept 12 bases outside the gene matches. The CDR3 sequence is CASSQILAGDKIYEQYF. The DNA for the CDR3 is TGCGCCAGCAGCCAGATTTTAGCGGGGGACAAAATCTACGAGCAGTACTTC.